This is a list of T cell receptor beta chains from one sample in a study of T cell clonotyping in hematopoietic cell transplantation. Libraries were prepared by immunoSEQ multiplex PCR; TCRdb keeps only in-frame clonotypes and omits some of them. The repertoire consists of over 8,000 clones, with over 75% occurring once and the leading ten covering 14% to 15%. Source: peripheral blood mononuclear cells, taken before stem cell transplant. The source of these receptors is a woman in her forties or fifties with chronic myeloid leukemia. Some clones in this sample may be carry-over from other donors' samples. Both conserved end residues are part of each CDR3. Fields, in order: V gene, J gene, CDR3 protein.

V gene: TRBV9; J gene: TRBJ2-3; CDR3 protein: CASSPKIAGGGSSTDTQYF
V gene: TRBV6-5; J gene: TRBJ2-7; CDR3 protein: CASSYRQGSISYEQYF
V gene: TRBV6-5; J gene: TRBJ2-7; CDR3 protein: CATKFQGGIEQYF
V gene: TRBV7-3; J gene: TRBJ2-7; CDR3 protein: CASSTGADNEQYF
V gene: TRBV5-4; J gene: TRBJ2-7; CDR3 protein: CASSLAAGGLREQYF
V gene: TRBV21-1; J gene: TRBJ2-7; CDR3 protein: CASSREGGSSHEQYF
V gene: TRBV6-1; J gene: TRBJ2-7; CDR3 protein: CASSEGQREIYEQYF
V gene: TRBV28; J gene: TRBJ1-5; CDR3 protein: CASSPPGPVDQPQHF
V gene: TRBV2; J gene: TRBJ2-2; CDR3 protein: CASGDGNTGELFF
V gene: TRBV6-5; J gene: TRBJ1-3; CDR3 protein: CASSYSITGNTIYF
V gene: TRBV27; J gene: TRBJ2-1; CDR3 protein: CASSLSGSSYNEQFF
V gene: TRBV9; J gene: TRBJ2-7; CDR3 protein: CASSVTPLSGSYEQYF
V gene: TRBV4-3; J gene: TRBJ2-3; CDR3 protein: CASSPRQGGYTDTQYF
V gene: TRBV5-1; J gene: TRBJ1-1; CDR3 protein: CASSEQGALTEAFF